A single sample is the source of the 19 T cell receptor beta chains below, sequenced in a study of shared T cell receptors in the human thymus. Sequencing was performed with immunoSEQ multiplex PCR; in TCRdb, only in-frame clones are kept and a portion is missing. The sample holds roughly 710,000 clones, 70% to 90% seen once. Separately, the same data were catalogued under a study of human thymus T cells.

Material: thymocytes. The receptors originated from a girl under three years old with a congenital heart defect.

Here the CDR3 reads CAENTGDTEAFF. The CDR3 DNA follows: TGTGCCGAGAATACAGGGGACACTGAAGCTTTCTTT. V and J are TRBV2 and TRBJ1-1; TRBD1 matches 7 bases. Germline trimming cut 11 bases from V and 3 bases from J; bases unmatched to any gene: 6. CDR1 and CDR2 (germline): SNHLY, FYNNEI. The CDR3 length is 12 residues.

The V gene is TRBV28, the J gene TRBJ1-2; D may be TRBD1 (6 bases). V lost 6 bases and J lost 3, with 14 bases in between. CDR1 is MDHEN and CDR2 is SYDVKM in the germline V gene. The CDR3 consists of 14 residues. The CDR3 loop is CASSRRGNDYGYTF. DNA for the CDR3: TGTGCCAGCAGCCGCAGGGGAAACGACTATGGCTACACCTTC.

The CDR3 reads CASSLETYHGYTF. Written as DNA, the CDR3 is TGTGCCAGCAGCTTAGAGACTTATCATGGCTACACCTTC. The chain couples TRBV7-8 to TRBJ1-2; D not certain. CDR3 length: 13 amino acids. Germline V gene sequence: CDR1 SGHVS, CDR2 FQNEAQ. V was clipped by 1 base and J by 6 bases, with 9 bases between them.

The J gene is TRBJ2-7, the V gene TRBV28; D is perhaps TRBD1 (6 bases). Deletions cut 3 bases from V and 1 base from J, with 16 bases between. CDR3 length: 16 residues. CDR1 and CDR2 from the germline V gene are MDHEN and SYDVKM. The CDR3 DNA follows: TGTGCCAGCAGTTTTGTGAGTGACAGGTTGTCCTACGAGCAGTACTTC. This gives the protein CASSFVSDRLSYEQYF.

The genes are TRBV6-5 and TRBJ2-7, with 9 bases fitting TRBD1. The CDR3 loop spans 12 amino acids. Germline V CDR1 and CDR2: MNHEY, SVGAGI. In DNA, the CDR3 is TGTGCAGCTGGGACAGGGCTCGGCGAGCAGTACTTC. It is translated as CAAGTGLGEQYF.

The chain is built from TRBV7-3 and TRBJ2-5; D not resolved. V lost 2 bases and J lost 2, with 12 bases in between. There are 15 residues in the CDR3. CDR1 is SGHTA, CDR2 FQGTGA, per germline. The DNA for the CDR3 is TGTGCCAGCAGCTTATCCCCTAGTCCACAAGAGACCCAGTACTTC. Protein sequence: CASSLSPSPQETQYF.

V is TRBV6-1 and J is TRBJ1-6; unclear D gene. V gave up 6 bases and J gave up 15 bases, with 9 bases separating them. The CDR3 runs to 10 residues. CDR1 is MNHNS, CDR2 SASEGT, per germline. CDR3 region: CASSQFVLHF. CDR3 coding DNA: TGTGCCAGCAGCCAATTTGTCCTCCACTTT.

Only a few counts were recorded for this clone. J is TRBJ2-7 and V is TRBV6-5; D not certain. V shed 0 bases and J shed 2 bases, with 11 bases lying between them. The length of the CDR3 is 15 residues. Germline CDR1 reads MNHEY; CDR2 reads SVGAGI. CDR3 DNA: TGTGCCAGCAGTTACTCGACACCTATTACCTACGAGCAGTACTTC. Residues: CASSYSTPITYEQYF.

This clone was counted a few times. The V call is TRBV15, the J call TRBJ1-2, with D unclear. The CDR3 consists of 20 residues. Germline assignment: CDR1 LNHNV and CDR2 YYDKDF (reference sequence). Trimming stripped 0 bases from V and 2 bases from J, with 25 bases between. The CDR3 coding sequence is TGTGCCACCAGCAGAGATTATGGGCCTGGGGAGGGTTGCCAAAACTATGGCTACACCTTC. This gives the protein CATSRDYGPGEGCQNYGYTF.

The rearrangement links TRBV25-1 to TRBJ1-4; D gene uncertain. V gave up 1 base and J gave up 7 bases, with 19 bases separating them. The germline CDR1 and CDR2 sequences are MGHDK and SYGVNS. The CDR3 length is 17 residues. For the CDR3, the DNA is TGTGCCAGCAGTGAATTTACGGGCGGGCGGGTCCGTGAAAAACTGTTTTTT. This codes for CASSEFTGGRVREKLFF.

The chain joins TRBV19 to TRBJ1-4, with 8 bases identical to TRBD1. Trimming removed 6 bases from V and 5 bases from J; junction bases left unmatched: 8. The CDR3 totals 15 residues. From germline, CDR1 is LNHDA and CDR2 SQIVND (reference sequence). The CDR3 protein is CASRGQAEENEKLFF. In DNA, the CDR3 is TGTGCCAGTAGGGGACAGGCAGAAGAGAATGAAAAACTGTTTTTT.

The chain carries TRBV27 and TRBJ2-2; D is possibly TRBD2 (7 bases). The CDR3 spans 18 residues. Trimming removed 5 bases from V and 1 base from J, with 20 bases in between. Germline V gene lookup returns CDR1 MNHEY and CDR2 SMNVEV (reference sequence). In DNA, the CDR3 is TGTGCCAGCAGTATTGACGAGGGGGGGGGCTGGAACACCGGGGAGCTGTTTTTT. Its protein is CASSIDEGGGWNTGELFF.

This clone turned up a few times. The CDR3 here is CASSLRDRVSEQYF. The CDR3 DNA is TGTGCCAGCAGCCTCCGGGACAGGGTTTCCGAGCAGTACTTC. This chain links TRBV7-8 with TRBJ2-7; 9 bases match TRBD1. The CDR3 sequence is 14 residues long. Germline loops: CDR1 SGHVS, CDR2 FQNEAQ. The J segment lost 6 bases and the V segment lost 5 bases, leaving 8 bases of the junction unmatched. Looking up the rest from reference TRBV7-8 and TRBJ2-7 gives the full variable domain: GAGVSQSPRYKVAKRGQDVALRCDPISGHVSLFWYQQALGQGPEFLTYFQNEAQLDKSGLPSDRFFAERPEGSVSTLKIQRTQQEDSAVYLCASSLRDRVSEQYFGPGTRLTVT.

The chain joins TRBV27 to TRBJ1-6; no clear D. Germline lookup yields CDR1 MNHEY and CDR2 SMNVEV (reference sequence). The CDR3 has 14 amino acids. V was cut by 3 bases and J by 8 bases, with 11 bases left in between. The CDR3 DNA is TGTGCCAGCAGTTTCGAGTCCCCGGATTCACCCCTCCACTTT. This gives the protein CASSFESPDSPLHF.

The chain links TRBV5-1 to TRBJ2-3; possibly TRBD2 for D (5 bases). The CDR3 has 17 amino acids. Germline lookup yields CDR1 SGHRS and CDR2 YFSETQ. Trimming removed 7 bases from V and 1 base from J, with 22 bases in between. The CDR3 here is CASGRNYKSLGTDTQYF. The CDR3 DNA follows: TGCGCCAGCGGGAGAAATTACAAGAGCCTTGGCACAGATACGCAGTATTTT.

The genes are TRBV7-9 and TRBJ2-2; D remains ambiguous. CDR3 length: 10 residues. Germline V gene lookup returns CDR1 SEHNR and CDR2 FQNEAQ (reference sequence). With 8 bases removed from V and 10 bases from J, the gap between germline ends came to 8 bases. In DNA, the CDR3 is TGTGCCAGCCTAGGCTCGGAGCTGTTTTTT. Its protein is CASLGSELFF. The full variable domain, rest sourced from reference TRBV7-9 and TRBJ2-2, is DTGVSQNPRHKITKRGQNVTFRCDPISEHNRLYWYRQTLGQGPEFLTYFQNEAQLEKSRLLSDRFSAERPKGSFSTLEIQRTEQGDSAMYLCASLGSELFFGEGSRLTVL.

This clone was counted a few times. The rearrangement uses TRBV6-5 and TRBJ1-2; the match to TRBD1 covers 8 bases. The CDR3 contains 15 residues. Trimming removed 1 base from V and 5 bases from J; junction bases left unmatched: 6. Per germline, CDR1 MNHEY and CDR2 SVGAGI. The chain's CDR3 is CASSYCQGAEYGYTF. The CDR3 DNA reads TGTGCCAGCAGTTACTGCCAGGGGGCAGAGTATGGCTACACCTTC.

J is TRBJ1-3 and V is TRBV5-6; D not certain. The CDR3 is 19 amino acids. V was cut by 2 bases and J by 0 bases, with 21 bases left in between. Germline CDR1 is SGHDT and CDR2 is YYEEEE. This CDR3 reads CASSFRPSGGERSGNTIYF. For the CDR3, the DNA is TGTGCCAGCAGCTTTCGCCCCTCCGGCGGGGAGCGCTCTGGAAACACCATATATTTT.

This chain uses TRBV4-1 with TRBJ1-2; 7 nucleotides agree with TRBD1. The V gene's germline CDR1 is MGHRA and CDR2 YSYEKL. With 4 bases clipped from V and 4 bases from J, the junction kept 9 bases outside the gene matches. The CDR3 loop spans 15 amino acids. CDR3: CASSLSRDSFYGYTF. For the CDR3, the DNA is TGCGCCAGCAGCCTTTCTCGGGACAGCTTCTATGGCTACACCTTC.